This TCR beta chain comes out of a study of blood T cell repertoires in COVID-19. Per the study methods: For nucleated cells, counts were estimated from reference gene primer amplification. Some clones are missing from TCRdb's copy, which holds only in-frame ones; the method was immunoSEQ multiplex PCR. V, J and clone size are taken as reported in that table, and D and trimming were inferred from the DNA itself. Of about 110,000 clones detected, roughly 70% appear once; the ten largest clones hold around 1.7%. Per the germline V gene, CDR1 is LGHNA and CDR2 is YNFKEQ. This CDR3 has 16 amino acids. V lost 4 bases to trimming and J lost 6 bases; unmatched junction nucleotides: 9.

Sequencing was carried out using peripheral blood. The rearrangement joins TRBV4-2 to TRBJ2-1; 10 bases line up with TRBD2. The TCR was taken from a woman between 35 and 50 years old with acute or convalescent COVID-19. In DNA, the CDR3 is TGTGCCAGCAGCCGCGACTTAGCGGGGGGAATCAATGAGCAGTTCTTC. It codes for CASSRDLAGGINEQFF.